The TCR beta chain under discussion was sequenced for a study of shared clonotypes between healthy human individuals. Study outcomes and limitations: About 5% of naive CD4 clonotypes were shared across a handful of donors.

The assay was run at deep level. The assay was immunoSEQ multiplex PCR, and TCRdb's table has in-frame clones only and misses some. This table holds approximately 740,000 clones, around 67% found once. Note on this clone: The antigen is not known.

The donor population consisted of healthy HIV-negative adults with no recent acute infections or vaccinations. The specimen was memory CD4+ T cells sorted from blood. The sample's subset: CD45RA-negative fraction. The clonotype was recovered from a woman aged 30 to 39 in good health.

The CDR3 DNA follows: TGTGCCACCAGCCGAACTAGCGTGCCATACAATGAGCAGTTCTTC. This sequence encodes CATSRTSVPYNEQFF. The chain employs TRBV15 and TRBJ2-1; 7 bases map to TRBD2. Germline V CDR1 and CDR2: LNHNV, YYDKDF (reference sequence). The CDR3 loop spans 15 amino acids. V gave up 5 bases and J gave up 4 bases; unmatched junction bases: 8. Complete variable domain (other parts from reference TRBV15 and TRBJ2-1): DAMVIQNPRYQVTQFGKPVTLSCSQTLNHNVMYWYQQKSSQAPKLLFHYYDKDFNNEADTPDNFQSRRPNTSFCFLDIRSPGLGDTAMYLCATSRTSVPYNEQFFGPGTRLTVL.